These 6 T cell receptor beta chains were all obtained from the same sample, sequenced in a study of T-cell memory formation after mild COVID-19. TCRdb independently ran MiXCR on the 5' RACE reads; one entry per CDR3 protein. This sample has approximately 150,000 distinct CDR3 sequences, with 14% found just once. The sequenced sample was PBMCs or a T cell subset sorted from them (not recorded which). The receptor source for this set is an adult woman who had mild COVID-19 (a few samples of this study predate the infection). Cell type and time point are not known.

The rearrangement links TRBV5-1 to TRBJ1-1, with D tentatively TRBD1 (6 bases). Germline-derived CDR1 and CDR2 are SGHRS and YFSETQ. This CDR3 is 14 amino acids long. With 5 bases removed from V and 0 bases from J, the gap between germline ends came to 11 bases. CDR3 sequence: CASSFTGMNTEAFF. Here the CDR3 DNA reads TGCGCCAGCAGTTTCACAGGGATGAACACTGAAGCTTTCTTT.

The chain recombines TRBV15 with TRBJ2-7; D gene unclear. From germline, CDR1 is LNHNV and CDR2 YYDKDF (reference sequence). V gave up 3 bases and J gave up 4 bases, with 10 bases separating them. CDR3 length: 13 residues. In DNA form, the CDR3 reads TGTGCCACCAGCAGCGCTCTAAGTTACGAGCAGTACTTC. It is translated as CATSSALSYEQYF.

This chain joins TRBV25-1 and TRBJ1-5; D unclear. This CDR3 region has 16 residues. Looked up from germline, CDR1 is MGHDK and CDR2 is SYGVNS. The V and J ends lost 5 bases and 0 bases respectively, with 14 bases between them. The CDR3 here is CASSPDREGSNQPQHF. The CDR3 nucleotides read TGTGCCAGCAGTCCCGACCGAGAGGGTAGCAATCAGCCCCAGCATTTT.

The CDR3 bases are TGTGCCTGGAGTTACGGAGCGGGAGTGAAAGAGACCCAGTACTTC. Protein: CAWSYGAGVKETQYF. This rearrangement joins TRBV30 to TRBJ2-5, with TRBD2 matching 8 bases. This CDR3 is 15 amino acids long. In germline, CDR1 is GTSNPN, CDR2 SVGIG (reference sequence). Unmatched junction bases numbered 8, after V lost 2 bases and J lost 3 bases.

The chain combines TRBV6-2 or TRBV6-3 with TRBJ1-1; TRBD1 matches 10 bases. The CDR3 spans 17 residues. Germline CDR1 and CDR2: MNHEY and SVGEGT. V lost 0 bases to trimming and J lost 0 bases; unmatched junction nucleotides: 4. The CDR3 region is CASSYSGTGEMNTEAFF. The CDR3 DNA sequence: TGTGCCAGCAGTTACTCCGGGACAGGGGAGATGAACACTGAAGCTTTCTTT.

The chain combines TRBV3-1 with TRBJ2-5, with TRBD1 identical over 7 bases. The trim removed 3 bases at V and 5 bases at J, leaving 6 bases unmatched. The CDR3 has 14 residues. Germline lookup yields CDR1 LGHDT and CDR2 YNNKEL (reference sequence). The CDR3 region has the DNA TGTGCCAGCAGCCATAGACAGGGTCTGGAGACCCAGTACTTC. Residues: CASSHRQGLETQYF.